These 12 T cell receptor beta chains came from one sample sequenced in a study of Ad26.COV2.S vaccination and SARS-CoV-2 variants. Clones were sequenced by immunoSEQ multiplex PCR, and TCRdb holds only the in-frame ones, with some missing. Among fewer than 100,000 clones, around 82% were seen once, and the ten largest hold 16%. Specimen: peripheral blood, collected after recovery from COVID-19. The receptors derive from a human donor who had recovered from COVID-19.

This chain uses TRBV7-9 with TRBJ1-6; D may be TRBD1 (5 bases). Trimming cost V 5 bases and J 8 bases, with 13 bases left between them. The CDR3 has 14 residues. From germline, CDR1 is SEHNR and CDR2 FQNEAQ (reference sequence). DNA of the CDR3: TGTGCCAGCAGCCGAGGGACGGCTGATTCACCCCTCCACTTT. This encodes CASSRGTADSPLHF.

The gene calls are TRBV11-3 and TRBJ2-1, with D unclear. Germline V lookup: CDR1 SGHNT, CDR2 YENEEA. CDR3 length: 13 residues. V lost 1 base and J lost 6, with 7 bases in between. CDR3 region: CASSLVVLNEQFF. In DNA, the CDR3 is TGTGCCAGCAGCTTAGTAGTCCTCAATGAGCAGTTCTTC.

The chain links TRBV27 to TRBJ1-4; D perhaps matches TRBD1 (6 bases). This CDR3 is built from 14 residues. Trimming left V 8 bases short and J 1 base short, with 11 bases between. Germline V gives CDR1 MNHEY, CDR2 SMNVEV (reference sequence). The CDR3 here is CASSRGGTNEKLFF. The CDR3 bases are TGTGCCAGCTCCAGAGGGGGAACTAATGAAAAACTGTTTTTT.

This clone has just one count. V is TRBV5-5 and J is TRBJ1-4; D unresolved. V lost 4 bases to trimming and J lost 3 bases, with 13 bases between them. In germline, CDR1 is SGHKS, CDR2 YYEKEE (reference sequence). This CDR3 is 15 amino acids long. DNA for the CDR3: TGTGCCAGCAGCCTGGGCCCCGGAGCTAATGAAAAACTGTTTTTT. Translating it yields CASSLGPGANEKLFF.

J is TRBJ1-2 and V is TRBV10-3; D not resolved. The germline CDR1 and CDR2 sequences are ENHRY and SYGVKD. The CDR3 runs 15 residues. V was shortened by 0 bases and J by 4 bases, with 12 bases between the two germline ends. The CDR3, as DNA: TGTGCCATCAGTGAGTCCACAGAGTATTCCTATGGCTACACCTTC. Residues: CAISESTEYSYGYTF.

The V call is TRBV19, the J call TRBJ2-5; 7 nucleotides agree with TRBD2. This CDR3 has 16 amino acids. Trimming cost V 6 bases and J 5 bases; bases outside gene matches: 15. CDR1 LNHDA and CDR2 SQIVND come from the germline V gene (reference sequence). The chain's CDR3 is CASSSLGAGPGETQYF. CDR3 sequence (DNA): TGTGCCAGTAGCTCTCTTGGAGCGGGGCCGGGGGAGACCCAGTACTTC.

The chain recombines TRBV6-5 with TRBJ2-3; D remains ambiguous. This CDR3 region has 14 residues. Trimming cost V 4 bases and J 1 base, with 9 bases left between them. The germline gives CDR1 MNHEY, CDR2 SVGAGI. The CDR3 DNA reads as TGTGCCAGCAGTTTAGCTAAGGGCACAGATACGCAGTATTTT. Protein product: CASSLAKGTDTQYF.

In DNA form, the CDR3 reads TGTGCCAGCCGGCCTATTTGGCAAGAGACCCAGTACTTC. Translated, it gives CASRPIWQETQYF. The chain employs TRBV12-3 or TRBV12-4 and TRBJ2-5; D is ambiguous. Trimming removed 8 bases at V and 2 bases at J, with 12 bases between. This CDR3 is 13 amino acids long.

This chain links TRBV5-8 with TRBJ2-5, with a tentative D call TRBD2 (6 bases). The CDR3 has 16 amino acids. Germline V gene data show CDR1 as SGHTS and CDR2 as YDEGEE. V was trimmed by 5 bases and J by 1 base, leaving 18 bases between them. CDR3 amino acids: CASSPGSGEIQETQYF. In DNA form, the CDR3 reads TGTGCCAGCAGTCCCGGTTCGGGGGAAATCCAAGAGACCCAGTACTTC.

V gene TRBV28 combines with J gene TRBJ1-4, with a tentative D call TRBD1 (5 bases). Between the trimmed V and J ends, which lost 2 bases and 0 bases, there was a span of 7 bases. The CDR3 extends over 15 amino acids. Germline V gene sequence: CDR1 MDHEN, CDR2 SYDVKM. CDR3 amino acids: CASSLGGATNEKLFF. The CDR3 DNA is TGTGCCAGCAGTTTAGGGGGGGCAACTAATGAAAAACTGTTTTTT.

The CDR3 is CASSLTAGALQETQYF. DNA of the CDR3: TGTGCCAGCAGCTTGACAGCGGGCGCCTTACAAGAGACCCAGTACTTC. The rearrangement joins TRBV5-4 to TRBJ2-5; D perhaps matches TRBD2 (6 bases). Germline CDR1 reads SGHNT; CDR2 reads YYREEE (reference sequence). This CDR3 has 16 amino acids. Trimming left V 1 base short and J 2 bases short, with 15 bases between.

The J gene is TRBJ2-3, the V gene TRBV5-5; D is uncertain. The CDR3 loop spans 15 amino acids. Deletions cut 4 bases from V and 4 bases from J, with 16 bases between. Germline V gives CDR1 SGHKS, CDR2 YYEKEE (reference sequence). CDR3 DNA sequence: TGTGCCAGCAGCCCCGGGTTTAGTCACGCAGATACGCAGTATTTT. This codes for CASSPGFSHADTQYF.